This T cell receptor (beta chain) was obtained from a study of human T cells and chemical hapten exposure. Indicated time point: pre-sensitization, week 0. The treatment was: therapeutic diphenylcyclopropenone sensitization with weekly scalp DPC. One entry per CDR3 protein results from TCRdb running MiXCR on the RACE reads. The sample has 180,000 or so distinct CDR3 sequences; about 31% are singletons. This CDR3 is 15 amino acids long. Trimming cost V 2 bases and J 1 base, with 11 bases left between them. The V gene's germline CDR1 is MNHEY and CDR2 SVGAGI. Concerning this clonotype: As yet, its antigen is unknown.

Whole-study findings and limits: No alteration of TCRs above 1 in 1000 frequency was seen with DPC sensitization.

The receptor was derived from a woman in her 30s with alopecia areata. Some clones in this sample may be carry-over from other donors' samples. The rearrangement uses TRBV6-5 and TRBJ1-1; the D is unclear. Sequences were derived from whole blood, sampled in connection with sensitization to the hapten diphenylcyclopropenone (DPC). The CDR3 coding sequence is TGTGCCAGCAGTTACGTGAAGGGTCGGAACACTGAAGCTTTCTTT. It codes for CASSYVKGRNTEAFF.